The subject of this entry is one T cell receptor beta chain. This specimen comes from a study of blood T cell repertoires in COVID-19. Study-level information: PBMCs, B-cell-depleted T cells, or T cells provided the cDNA or gDNA that made up the material.

Per the original data handling: The authors estimated nucleated cell counts from reference gene primer amplification. Method: immunoSEQ multiplex PCR; TCRdb's copy keeps in-frame clones and lacks some. V and J calls and clone size come straight from that table; D and trimming were deduced from the DNA. The sample lists 220,000 or so clones; 82% were seen once. Looked up from germline, CDR1 is SNHLY and CDR2 is FYNNEI. J gave up 2 bases and V 3 bases, and 4 bases lay outside the gene matches. CDR3 size: 15 residues. Assignments of participants to cohorts depended upon their own reported clinical history.

The rearrangement uses TRBV2 and TRBJ2-7; 10 nucleotides agree with TRBD1. Sequenced input: PBMCs or T cells enriched from blood (not recorded which). The sequence was obtained from an older woman who had recovered from COVID-19. The CDR3 nucleotides are TGTGCCAGCAGTGATAGGACAGGGGGGCCCTACGAGCAGTACTTC. Translation: CASSDRTGGPYEQYF.